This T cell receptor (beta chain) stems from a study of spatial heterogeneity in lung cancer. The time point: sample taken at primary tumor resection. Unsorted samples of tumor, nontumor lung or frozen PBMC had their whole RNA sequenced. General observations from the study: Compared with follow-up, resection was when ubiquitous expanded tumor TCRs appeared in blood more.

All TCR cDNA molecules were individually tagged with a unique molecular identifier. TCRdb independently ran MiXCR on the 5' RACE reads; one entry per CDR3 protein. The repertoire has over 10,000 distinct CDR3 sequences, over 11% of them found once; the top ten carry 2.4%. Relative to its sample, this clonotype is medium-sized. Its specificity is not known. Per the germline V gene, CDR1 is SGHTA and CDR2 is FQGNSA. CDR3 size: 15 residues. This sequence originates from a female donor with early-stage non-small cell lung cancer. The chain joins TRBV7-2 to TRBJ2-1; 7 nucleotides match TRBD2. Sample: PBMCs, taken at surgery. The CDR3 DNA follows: TGTGCTGCCCGTGGGACTACGAACTCCTACAATGAGCAGTTCTTC. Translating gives CAARGTTNSYNEQFF.